Reported below is one T cell receptor beta chain. The CDR3 has 13 amino acids. Recruits, aged about 18 to 95 years, lived in 24 US areas. These data come from a study of blood T cell repertoires in COVID-19. Across the study: Sample material is recorded as cDNA or gDNA derived from T cells, B-cell-depleted T cells, or PBMCs.

Sequencing was performed with immunoSEQ multiplex PCR; in TCRdb, only in-frame clones are kept and a portion is missing. The table includes approximately 190,000 clones, approximately 80% detected once. Sequencing was performed on PBMCs or T cells enriched from blood (not recorded which). This receptor was taken from a woman in her fifties or sixties with acute COVID-19. V is TRBV21-1 and J is TRBJ2-7; the table's TRBD2 call for D was not verified on the DNA. TRBV21-1 is a recognized pseudogene. The CDR3 region is CASSIRSLDEQYF. DNA of the CDR3: TGTGCCAGCAGCATTCGGTCCCTCGACGAGCAGTACTTC.